This entry features one T cell receptor beta chain sequence. How the authors handled the data: Amplification with reference gene primers provided the estimates of nucleated cell counts. Measured with immunoSEQ multiplex PCR; TCRdb has only the in-frame clones, and not every one. V, J and clone size are taken as reported in that table, and D and trimming were inferred from the DNA itself. The sample records about 59,000 clones, around 79% being singletons. The entry originates in a study of blood T cell repertoires in COVID-19. Study-wide background: Acute-phase and convalescent COVID-19 samples originated in the United States, Italy and Spain. T cells, B-cell-depleted T cells, or PBMCs provided the cDNA or gDNA that served as material.

The receptor comes from a man aged 60-69 years with acute or convalescent COVID-19. The specimen was peripheral blood.

The CDR3: CASSEHRGETEAFF. The CDR3, as DNA: TGTGCCAGCAGTGAACACCGAGGAGAGACTGAAGCTTTCTTT. V is TRBV2 and J is TRBJ1-1; D is undetermined. The germline V and J ends were trimmed by 2 bases and 5 bases, with 12 bases remaining between them. In germline, CDR1 is SNHLY, CDR2 FYNNEI. The CDR3 length is 14 residues.